These T cell receptor beta chains were read from a single sample in a study of blood T cell repertoires in COVID-19. Here immunoSEQ multiplex PCR was the method, and the copy in TCRdb shows in-frame clones only, minus some. The repertoire holds about 75,000 clones, with roughly 90% as singletons. The sample was peripheral blood. The source is a woman in her fifties or sixties with acute or convalescent COVID-19. Both conserved end residues are part of each CDR3. A D gene is named only where the DNA matches it firmly. Size values are once, few and many counts, or a class for expanded clones, and some rows have none.

TRBD2 | TRBJ2-5 | TRBV9 | - | CASSLLAGEVETQYF | TGTGCCAGCAGCTTGCTAGCGGGAGAGGTGGAGACCCAGTACTTC
- | TRBJ1-6 | TRBV11-2 | once | CASSSPKGLTIFGSPLHF | TGTGCCAGCAGCTCCCCCAAGGGACTTACGATTTTTGGTTCACCCCTCCACTTT
TRBD1 | TRBJ1-2 | TRBV7-9 | - | CASSPLTGVADGYTF | TGTGCCAGCAGTCCACTAACAGGGGTGGCCGATGGCTACACCTTC
TRBD1 | TRBJ1-5 | TRBV30 | - | CACSTGQGLQPQHF | TGTGCCTGTTCGACTGGACAGGGCTTGCAGCCCCAGCATTTT
- | TRBJ2-7 | TRBV7-9 | - | CASTHTRSGASYEQYF | TGTGCCAGCACCCATACGCGTAGTGGGGCCTCCTACGAGCAGTACTTC
TRBD1 | TRBJ2-1 | TRBV6-1 | - | CASSGPWDRDNNEQFF | TGTGCCAGCAGTGGGCCGTGGGACAGAGACAACAATGAGCAGTTCTTC
- | TRBJ2-6 | TRBV30 | - | CAWSRVWGELGSGANVLTF | TGTGCCTGGAGTAGAGTCTGGGGGGAGCTCGGCTCTGGGGCCAACGTCCTGACTTTC
- | TRBJ1-6 | TRBV18 | - | CASSPLESDSPLHF | TGTGCCAGCTCACCACTAGAGTCGGATTCACCCCTCCACTTT
- | TRBJ1-1 | TRBV5-1 | - | CASSLVRVPEAFF | TGCGCCAGCAGCTTGGTCAGGGTCCCAGAAGCTTTCTTT
- | TRBJ1-4 | TRBV5-6 | - | CASSLQQGSAYEKLFF | TGTGCCAGCAGCTTACAACAGGGATCGGCGTATGAAAAACTGTTTTTT
- | TRBJ2-3 | TRBV3-1/TRBV3-2 | - | CASSRRGDGGTDTQYF | TGTGCCAGCAGCCGACGCGGGGACGGGGGCACAGATACGCAGTATTTT
- | TRBJ2-7 | TRBV27 | - | CASSFDRSGEQYF | TGTGCCAGCAGTTTTGACAGGTCGGGCGAGCAGTACTTC
- | TRBJ2-7 | TRBV3-1/TRBV3-2 | few | CASSQVQGSEQYF | TGTGCCAGCAGCCAAGTACAGGGATCCGAGCAGTACTTC
- | TRBJ2-1 | TRBV5-4 | - | CASSLGQRAYNEQFF | TGTGCCAGCAGCCTGGGGCAGAGGGCGTACAATGAGCAGTTCTTC
- | TRBJ1-2 | TRBV19 | - | CATSIYGGAGHGYTF | TGTGCCACCTCCATCTATGGAGGGGCCGGCCATGGCTACACCTTC
- | TRBJ2-3 | TRBV3-1/TRBV3-2 | - | CASSQESQNTDTQYF | TGTGCCAGCAGCCAAGAATCCCAGAACACAGATACGCAGTATTTT
TRBD1 | TRBJ1-3 | TRBV6-5 | - | CASRTGNSGNTIYF | TGTGCCAGCAGGACAGGGAACTCTGGAAACACCATATATTTT
- | TRBJ1-3 | TRBV9 | few | CASSFSIIPGGSGNTIYF | TGTGCCAGCAGCTTTTCAATTATACCGGGGGGCTCTGGAAACACCATATATTTT
- | TRBJ2-1 | TRBV3-1/TRBV3-2 | - | CASSQDSHLAGRNEQFF | TGTGCCAGCAGCCAAGATTCCCATTTGGCGGGAAGGAATGAGCAGTTCTTC
- | TRBJ1-1 | TRBV7-9 | - | CASLEGTEAFF | TGTGCCAGCCTCGAGGGCACTGAAGCTTTCTTT
- | TRBJ2-5 | TRBV20-1 | - | CSGPREETQYF | TGCAGTGGCCCGCGGGAAGAGACCCAGTACTTC
TRBD2 | TRBJ2-7 | TRBV5-1 | - | CASSPRGGNYEQYF | TGCGCCAGCAGCCCGCGGGGGGGGAACTACGAGCAGTACTTC
TRBD2 | TRBJ2-1 | TRBV19 | - | CASSIARTSGNNEQFF | TGTGCCAGTAGTATAGCCAGGACTAGCGGGAACAATGAGCAGTTCTTC
- | TRBJ1-2 | TRBV23-1 | - | CASSRDSLRGGDGYGYTF | TGCGCCAGCAGTAGAGACTCCCTGAGGGGGGGGGATGGCTATGGCTACACCTTC
- | TRBJ1-3 | TRBV28 | - | CASSLLVRGANTIYF | TGTGCCAGCAGTTTATTGGTTCGGGGGGCTAACACCATATATTTT
- | TRBJ2-5 | TRBV2 | once | CASSEASGKETQYF | TGTGCCAGCAGTGAAGCTTCAGGGAAAGAGACCCAGTACTTC
TRBD1 | TRBJ1-2 | TRBV28 | - | CASRPRGTGSFGYTF | TGTGCCAGCAGGCCCCGCGGGACAGGGTCGTTTGGCTACACCTTC
- | TRBJ1-6 | TRBV14 | - | CASSLTGTDNSPLHF | TGTGCCAGCAGCCTAACCGGGACTGATAATTCACCCCTCCACTTT
- | TRBJ1-6 | TRBV25-1 | - | CASRPGPDNSPLHF | TGTGCCAGCAGGCCGGGTCCTGATAATTCACCCCTCCACTTT
TRBD1 | TRBJ1-2 | TRBV19 | few | CASSMGQKANYGYTF | TGTGCCAGTAGTATGGGACAGAAAGCTAACTATGGCTACACCTTC
TRBD1 | TRBJ1-2 | TRBV28 | - | CASSWGTDPATF | TGTGCCAGCAGCTGGGGGACAGATCCCGCCACCTTC
TRBD1 | TRBJ1-1 | TRBV4-1 | - | CASSLRDRNTEAFF | TGCGCCAGCAGCCTCAGGGACAGAAACACTGAAGCTTTCTTT
- | TRBJ2-1 | TRBV3-1/TRBV3-2 | - | CASRNRVWNNEQFF | TGTGCCAGCAGGAACAGGGTTTGGAACAATGAGCAGTTCTTC
- | TRBJ2-1 | TRBV30 | - | CAWNSGITTLNEQFF | TGTGCCTGGAACTCGGGGATAACCACTCTCAATGAGCAGTTCTTC
TRBD1 | TRBJ1-4 | TRBV7-2 | once | CASRSGTGHEKLFF | TGTGCCAGCAGGTCCGGGACAGGCCATGAAAAACTGTTTTTT
- | TRBJ1-4 | TRBV23-1 | - | CASPNTETKLTNEKLFF | TGCGCCAGCCCGAATACAGAAACAAAGCTAACAAATGAAAAACTGTTTTTT
- | TRBJ1-1 | TRBV19 | - | CASILGGSVNTEAFF | TGTGCCAGTATTCTCGGGGGGTCGGTGAACACTGAAGCTTTCTTT
- | TRBJ1-6 | TRBV6-5 | - | CASSSTANSPLHF | TGTGCCAGCAGTTCGACAGCCAATTCACCCCTCCACTTT
- | TRBJ1-1 | TRBV30 | - | CAWKGHLNTEAFF | TGTGCCTGGAAGGGACACCTAAACACTGAAGCTTTCTTT
- | TRBJ2-7 | TRBV9 | - | CASSARGQAEYEQYF | TGTGCCAGCAGCGCCCGTGGACAAGCCGAATACGAGCAGTACTTC
TRBD1 | TRBJ1-6 | TRBV19 | - | CASSETGDNSPLHF | TGTGCCAGTAGCGAGACAGGGGATAATTCACCCCTCCACTTT